This entry features one TCR beta chain sequence. The data were taken from a study of blood T cell repertoires in COVID-19. Study-level information: Italy, Spain and the United States were the sources of the convalescent and acute COVID-19 samples. T cells, B-cell-depleted T cells, or PBMCs supplied cDNA or gDNA.

As handled by the study authors: Estimated nucleated cell counts came from reference gene primer amplification. TCRdb's table, derived via immunoSEQ multiplex PCR, lists solely in-frame clones and lacks some. The DNA gave D and trimming, while V, J and clone size come from that table. The sample shows about 54,000 clones, 82% of them seen only once. Germline V gene lookup returns CDR1 SGHRS and CDR2 YFSETQ. J gave up 6 bases and V 2 bases, and 7 bases lay outside the gene matches. This CDR3 spans 15 amino acids. The J gene is TRBJ2-1, the V gene TRBV5-1, with TRBD1 matching 8 bases. Sequenced input: peripheral blood. The sequence was obtained from a human donor in a cohort sampled during active or convalescent COVID-19. CDR3 residues: CASSFAQGAPNEQFF. DNA of the CDR3: TGCGCCAGCAGCTTTGCGCAGGGGGCACCCAATGAGCAGTTCTTC.